Presented here are 14 T cell receptor beta chains from one specimen sequenced in a study of blood T cell repertoires in COVID-19. Some clones are missing from TCRdb's copy, which holds only in-frame ones; the method was immunoSEQ multiplex PCR. This table has around 250,000 clones, around 83% appearing once. Specimen: peripheral blood. These receptors all stem from a man aged 35-49 years with active or convalescent COVID-19.

V is TRBV6-6 and J is TRBJ1-1, with D hard to call. This CDR3 is built from 16 residues. Trimming took off 7 bases at V and 4 bases at J, with 22 bases between the two ends. Germline V lookup: CDR1 MNHNY, CDR2 SVGAGI (reference sequence). CDR3 amino acids: CASIPAISWGGTEAFF. In DNA form, the CDR3 reads TGTGCCAGCATTCCCGCCATATCGTGGGGAGGCACTGAAGCTTTCTTT.

The chain is built from TRBV28 and TRBJ2-2, with 8 bases aligning to TRBD1. The CDR3 runs 15 residues. CDR1 is MDHEN, CDR2 SYDVKM, per germline. Trimming took 3 bases from V and 5 from J; bases not matched to a gene: 5. In nucleotides, the CDR3 is TGTGCCAGCAGTTTCCGCGACAGGGGTACCGGGGAGCTGTTTTTT. The encoded protein is CASSFRDRGTGELFF.

The rearrangement links TRBV6-2 or TRBV6-3 to TRBJ1-6; 8 nucleotides align to TRBD1. Germline V gene data show CDR1 as MNHEY and CDR2 as SVGEGT. V lost 6 bases to trimming and J lost 8 bases; unmatched junction nucleotides: 9. This CDR3 comprises 15 residues. The CDR3 DNA is TGTGCCAGCAGCCGACCTACAGGGGGTGATTCACCCCTCCACTTT. This gives the protein CASSRPTGGDSPLHF.

J is TRBJ1-1 and V is TRBV6-1; the D gene is possibly TRBD1 (5 bases). Germline loops: CDR1 MNHNS, CDR2 SASEGT. Trimming took off 3 bases at V and 2 bases at J, with 10 bases between the two ends. This CDR3 is built from 14 residues. The CDR3: CASSETRANTEAFF. CDR3 DNA sequence: TGTGCCAGCAGTGAGACCAGGGCTAACACTGAAGCTTTCTTT.

This sequence joins TRBV2 and TRBJ1-1; no reliable D call. V lost 11 bases to trimming and J lost 3 bases, with 16 bases between them. This CDR3 is built from 13 residues. The germline V gene has CDR1 SNHLY and CDR2 FYNNEI. CDR3 coding DNA: TGTGCCTGCCTGCGGGTGGCGGACACTGAAGCTTTCTTT. It codes for CACLRVADTEAFF.

The chain combines TRBV5-4 with TRBJ1-4; D remains unclear. Looked up from germline, CDR1 is SGHNT and CDR2 is YYREEE (reference sequence). V dropped 4 bases and J dropped 8 bases, with 12 bases sitting between them. This CDR3 has 13 amino acids. DNA of the CDR3: TGTGCCAGCAGCCTCGGGGAGACAGAAAAACTGTTTTTT. Residues: CASSLGETEKLFF.

The CDR3 reads CASSYDPGQLDSEKLFF. CDR3 nucleotides: TGTGCCAGCAGTTACGACCCGGGACAACTTGATTCGGAAAAACTGTTTTTT. The V call is TRBV6-2 or TRBV6-3, the J call TRBJ1-4, with D perhaps matching TRBD1 (6 bases). V was clipped by 2 bases and J by 8 bases, with 21 bases between them. CDR1 and CDR2 from the germline V gene are MNHEY and SVGEGT. The length of the CDR3 is 17 residues.

The rearrangement links TRBV28 to TRBJ1-2; D is uncertain. The V gene's germline CDR1 is MDHEN and CDR2 SYDVKM. The CDR3 is 15 amino acids. Trimming cost V 2 bases and J 0 bases, with 10 bases left between them. CDR3 residues: CASSLPTAPNYGYTF. CDR3 nucleotides: TGTGCCAGCAGTTTACCTACAGCTCCTAACTATGGCTACACCTTC.

This sequence joins TRBV28 and TRBJ2-1; TRBD2 aligns across 10 bases. The J segment lost 7 bases and the V segment lost 3 bases, leaving 9 bases of the junction unmatched. Germline V CDR1 and CDR2: MDHEN, SYDVKM. CDR3 length: 16 amino acids. The CDR3 DNA is TGTGCCAGCAGTTTGGGTACTAGCGGGATAAGTAATGAGCAGTTCTTC. Its protein product is CASSLGTSGISNEQFF. Together with reference TRBV28 and TRBJ2-1, the CDR3 gives the full variable domain: DVKVTQSSRYLVKRTGEKVFLECVQDMDHENMFWYRQDPGLGLRLIYFSYDVKMKEKGDIPEGYSVSREKKERFSLILESASTNQTSMYLCASSLGTSGISNEQFFGPGTRLTVL.

V is TRBV18 and J is TRBJ1-1, with D perhaps matching TRBD1 (6 bases). There are 13 residues in the CDR3. In germline, CDR1 is KGHSH, CDR2 LQKENI. The V end was cut by 5 bases, the J end by 5 bases, with 12 bases between. The CDR3 DNA follows: TGTGCCAGCTCAGTTACAGGGAGTACTGAAGCTTTCTTT. Its translation: CASSVTGSTEAFF.

The chain uses TRBV13 and TRBJ1-1, with TRBD1 as a possible D gene (6 bases). V lost 5 bases, J lost 5 bases, and 12 bases lay in between. Germline V gene lookup returns CDR1 PRHDT and CDR2 FYEKMQ (reference sequence). The CDR3 is 13 residues long. Here the CDR3 DNA reads TGTGCCAGCAGCGCCACTAGGGGGACTGAAGCTTTCTTT. Amino acid sequence: CASSATRGTEAFF.

This clone was seen a few times. The chain uses TRBV11-2 and TRBJ1-1; perhaps TRBD1 as D (6 bases). The CDR3 extends over 13 amino acids. V lost 3 bases and J 6 bases, leaving 11 bases between the germline ends. The germline CDR1 and CDR2 sequences are SGHAT and FQNNGV. The CDR3 DNA reads as TGTGCCAGCAGCTTTGGGGGCGGGCCTGAAGCTTTCTTT. Protein: CASSFGGGPEAFF. Full variable domain (missing parts from reference TRBV11-2 and TRBJ1-1): EAGVAQSPRYKIIEKRQSVAFWCNPISGHATLYWYQQILGQGPKLLIQFQNNGVVDDSQLPKDRFSAERLKGVDSTLKIQPAKLEDSAVYLCASSFGGGPEAFFGQGTRLTVV.

The V gene is TRBV6-2 or TRBV6-3, the J gene TRBJ2-1; 13 bases align to TRBD2. The CDR3 is 15 residues long. CDR1 is MNHEY and CDR2 is SVGEGT in the germline V gene. J gave up 6 bases and V 5 bases, and 4 bases lay outside the gene matches. In DNA form, the CDR3 reads TGTGCCAGCAGTATAGGACTAGCGGGAGTCAATGAGCAGTTCTTC. It specifies CASSIGLAGVNEQFF.

The rearrangement uses TRBV2 and TRBJ2-3; no clear D. The CDR3 consists of 12 residues. The germline V and J ends were trimmed by 5 bases and 3 bases, with 6 bases remaining between them. Germline CDR1 and CDR2: SNHLY and FYNNEI. CDR3 region: CASSQMTDTQYF. In nucleotides, the CDR3 is TGTGCCAGCAGTCAGATGACAGATACGCAGTATTTT. The variable domain in full, completed from reference TRBV2 and TRBJ2-3, reads EPEVTQTPSHQVTQMGQEVILRCVPISNHLYFYWYRQILGQKVEFLVSFYNNEISEKSEIFDDQFSVERPDGSNFTLKIRSTKLEDSAMYFCASSQMTDTQYFGPGTRLTVL.